The present T cell receptor beta chain was sequenced within a study of blood T cell repertoires in COVID-19. On the study more broadly: Sample material is recorded as cDNA or gDNA derived from T cells, B-cell-depleted T cells, or PBMCs.

The protocol was immunoSEQ multiplex PCR, while the TCRdb copy is restricted to in-frame clones and leaves out a portion. The table includes about 490,000 clones, 70% to 90% detected once. With V trimmed by 4 bases and J by 4 bases, 7 bases remained unmatched. Germline CDR1 LGHNA, CDR2 YNFKEQ. The CDR3 has 15 amino acids. The chain recombines TRBV4-2 with TRBJ1-5; 7 bases match TRBD1. The TCR comes from a human donor in a cohort sampled during active COVID-19. Sequenced sample: peripheral blood. The CDR3 bases are TGTGCCAGCAGCCCAAACCCAGGGGGAAATCAGCCCCAGCATTTT. Its translation is CASSPNPGGNQPQHF.